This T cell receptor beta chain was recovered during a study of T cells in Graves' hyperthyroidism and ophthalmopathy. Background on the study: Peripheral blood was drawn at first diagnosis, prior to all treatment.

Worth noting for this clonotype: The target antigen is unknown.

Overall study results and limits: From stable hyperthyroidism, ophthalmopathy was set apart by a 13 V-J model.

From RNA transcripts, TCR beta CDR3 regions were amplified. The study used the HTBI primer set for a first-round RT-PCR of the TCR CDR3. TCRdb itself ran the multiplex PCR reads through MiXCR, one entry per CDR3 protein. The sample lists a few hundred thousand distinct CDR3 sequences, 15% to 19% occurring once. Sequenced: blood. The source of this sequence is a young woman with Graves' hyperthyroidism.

This CDR3 is CASIFGYEAFF. In DNA form, the CDR3 reads TGTGCCAGCATTTTTGGATATGAAGCTTTCTTT. V and J are TRBV27 and TRBJ1-1; D gene ambiguous. The length of the CDR3 is 11 residues. V was cut by 7 bases and J by 7 bases, with 10 bases left in between. CDR1 is MNHEY and CDR2 is SMNVEV in the germline V gene (reference sequence).